The 21 T cell receptor beta chains listed next were all sequenced from one sample in a study of graft-versus-host responses after intestinal transplantation. Their antigen targets remain unknown. Assay used: immunoSEQ multiplex PCR; TCRdb lists only in-frame clones, some missing. The table lists about 130,000 clones, approximately 91% of them singletons. This material consisted of unstimulated CD4+ T cells sorted from spleen or lymph node cells, taken before intestinal transplant. These receptor sequences come from a human donor who received an intestinal transplant.

The rearrangement uses TRBV7-6 and TRBJ2-1, with TRBD2 matching over 9 bases. J gave up 0 bases and V 4 bases, and 4 bases lay outside the gene matches. There are 16 residues in the CDR3. Germline lookup yields CDR1 SGHVS and CDR2 FNYEAQ. CDR3 sequence reads: CASSSLSGSSYNEQFF. The CDR3 DNA follows: TGTGCCAGCAGCTCCCTTAGCGGGAGCTCCTACAATGAGCAGTTCTTC.

V and J are TRBV28 and TRBJ2-7; a weak D match, TRBD1 (5 bases). The germline gives CDR1 MDHEN, CDR2 SYDVKM. This CDR3 contains 15 residues. V was pared by 2 bases and J by 6 bases, with 17 bases between. CDR3 protein: CASSLSRNVQGEQYF. The CDR3 DNA sequence: TGTGCCAGCAGTTTAAGTCGGAACGTTCAGGGCGAGCAGTACTTC.

The chain couples TRBV6-5 to TRBJ1-1, with D perhaps TRBD1 (6 bases). Trimming shortened V by 6 bases and J by 11 bases, and 22 bases separated the two germline ends. This CDR3 is built from 14 residues. Germline values: CDR1 MNHEY, CDR2 SVGAGI. For the CDR3, the DNA is TGTGCCAGCAGCCCACCAGGGGCCCTTAGCGTGGCTTTCTTT. Translating it yields CASSPPGALSVAFF.

V and J are TRBV6-1 and TRBJ2-7; 7 bases align to TRBD1. The V segment lost 6 bases and the J segment 2 bases; nucleotides outside the gene matches: 7. CDR1 and CDR2 (germline): MNHNS, SASEGT. This CDR3 has 14 amino acids. For the CDR3, the DNA is TGTGCCAGCAGAAACAGGGGATGGACCTACGAGCAGTACTTC. It is translated as CASRNRGWTYEQYF.

CDR3: CASSHWRETGNEQFF. CDR3 sequence (DNA): TGTGCCAGCAGCCATTGGCGGGAGACAGGGAATGAGCAGTTCTTC. V is TRBV11-2 and J is TRBJ2-1; perhaps D is TRBD1 or TRBD2 (7 bases each). The CDR3 is made up of 15 amino acids. The germline V and J ends were trimmed by 5 bases and 7 bases, with 18 bases remaining between them. The V gene's germline CDR1 is SGHAT and CDR2 FQNNGV.

This chain uses TRBV25-1 with TRBJ2-1; 9 nucleotides line up with TRBD2. Germline CDR1 MGHDK, CDR2 SYGVNS. V shed 4 bases, J shed 3 bases, and the junction held 7 bases outside the gene matches. The CDR3 contains 16 residues. CDR3 residues: CASSVQLAGDYNEQFF. Here the CDR3 DNA reads TGTGCCAGCAGTGTACAACTAGCGGGTGACTACAATGAGCAGTTCTTC.

Points on this clone: One end of the junction varies from germline; a read error may be responsible. The chain uses TRBV28 and TRBJ2-1; maybe TRBD1 (5 bases). Germline V gene lookup returns CDR1 MDHEN and CDR2 SYDVKM. This CDR3 contains 13 residues. CDR3 nucleotide sequence: TGTGCCAGCAGCCTGCCCCTGGACAACGAGCAGTTCTTC. Residues: CASSLPLDNEQFF.

This sequence joins TRBV21-1 and TRBJ2-2; TRBD1 is the table's D call, not checked against the DNA. TRBV21-1 is noted as a pseudogene. This CDR3 is 19 amino acids long. The CDR3 protein is CASSKAPDPGQGTPGELFF. The CDR3 DNA reads as TGTGCCAGCAGCAAAGCTCCTGACCCGGGACAGGGGACCCCCGGGGAGCTGTTTTTT.

This clone occurred a few times. The V and J genes are TRBV19 and TRBJ1-2; D not certain. Trimming took 6 bases from V and 8 from J, leaving 16 bases between them. The CDR3 covers 13 residues. Germline assignment: CDR1 LNHDA and CDR2 SQIVND (reference sequence). The CDR3 is CASRLTTESGYTF. In nucleotides, the CDR3 is TGTGCCAGTAGGCTCACCACAGAGTCAGGCTACACCTTC.

The CDR3 sequence is CASSEQANYEQYF. The CDR3 DNA follows: TGTGCCAGTAGTGAGCAGGCTAACTACGAGCAGTACTTC. V usage is TRBV19 and J usage is TRBJ2-7, with no clear D. From germline, CDR1 is LNHDA and CDR2 SQIVND (reference sequence). The CDR3 has 13 amino acids. Trimming left V 5 bases short and J 3 bases short, with 11 bases between.

The count of this clone is one. The rearrangement joins TRBV4-1 to TRBJ1-2; possible D gene TRBD1, 6 bases. The V gene lost 3 bases and the J gene lost 0 bases, with 14 bases spanning the gap. CDR3 length: 16 amino acids. In germline, CDR1 is MGHRA, CDR2 YSYEKL. This chain's CDR3 is CASSQGRGYANYGYTF. CDR3 DNA sequence: TGCGCCAGCAGCCAGGGCAGGGGCTACGCTAACTATGGCTACACCTTC.

V gene TRBV19 combines with J gene TRBJ1-2, with 12 nucleotides matching TRBD1. With 4 bases clipped from V and 4 bases from J, the junction kept 7 bases outside the gene matches. The CDR3 is 16 residues long. Germline CDR1 and CDR2: LNHDA and SQIVND (reference sequence). The CDR3 nucleotides are TGTGCCAGTAGTACCCCCGGGACAGGGGGCGGCTATGGCTACACCTTC. It is translated as CASSTPGTGGGYGYTF.

The DNA for the CDR3 is TGTGCCAGTCGCGGTCGGGACAGCTTTTACAATGAGCAGTTCTTC. The encoded protein is CASRGRDSFYNEQFF. This chain connects TRBV19 to TRBJ2-1; 7 nucleotides agree with TRBD1. Losses at the gene ends were 8 bases for V and 4 bases for J; bases not matched to a gene: 11. The CDR3 runs 15 residues. Germline CDR1 LNHDA, CDR2 SQIVND (reference sequence).

The V gene is TRBV30, the J gene TRBJ1-4, with 7 bases that match TRBD1. V trimming: 5 bases; J trimming: 4 bases; junction bases outside the gene matches: 4. The CDR3 covers 13 residues. CDR1 and CDR2 (germline): GTSNPN, SVGIG (reference sequence). The CDR3 is CAWATGLNEKLFF. The DNA of the CDR3 is TGTGCCTGGGCGACAGGGCTTAATGAAAAACTGTTTTTT.

The chain uses TRBV10-2 and TRBJ2-7; TRBD1 agrees at 9 bases. In germline, CDR1 is WSHSY, CDR2 SAAADI. J was trimmed by 7 bases and V by 6 bases; bases with no gene match: 16. This CDR3 has 16 residues. CDR3 DNA: TGCGCCAGCAGCATCAACTTACAGGGGGCGCTGAAAGAGCAGTACTTC. Protein: CASSINLQGALKEQYF.

The J gene is TRBJ1-2, the V gene TRBV7-8, with 7 bases matching TRBD1. The CDR3 has 12 amino acids. Germline values: CDR1 SGHVS, CDR2 FQNEAQ. V gave up 4 bases and J gave up 8 bases; unmatched junction bases: 4. The CDR3 DNA reads as TGTGCCAGCAGCTCCCGACAGGGCGGCTACACCTTC. Encoded protein: CASSSRQGGYTF. The full variable domain, rest sourced from reference TRBV7-8 and TRBJ1-2, is GAGVSQSPRYKVAKRGQDVALRCDPISGHVSLFWYQQALGQGPEFLTYFQNEAQLDKSGLPSDRFFAERPEGSVSTLKIQRTQQEDSAVYLCASSSRQGGYTFGSGTRLTVV.

This chain joins TRBV6-1 and TRBJ2-1, with no clear D. From germline, CDR1 is MNHNS and CDR2 SASEGT. V lost 1 base to trimming and J lost 14 bases, with 9 bases between them. This CDR3 spans 11 amino acids. CDR3 coding DNA: TGTGCCAGCAGTGAAGGGGCGGTTAAGTTCTTC. Translation gives CASSEGAVKFF.

The V gene is TRBV18, the J gene TRBJ2-5; D is perhaps TRBD2 (6 bases). The J call is in doubt because the DNA end fits TRBJ2-7 better. CDR1 KGHSH and CDR2 LQKENI come from the germline V gene. CDR3 size: 13 residues. CDR3 bases: TGTGCCAGCTCCCCCGGGACTTCCTACGAGCAGTACTTC. Translated: CASSPGTSYEQYF.

The J gene is TRBJ2-7, the V gene TRBV6-1; no definite D call. The V and J ends lost 2 bases and 5 bases respectively, with 4 bases between them. The CDR3 covers 11 residues. Per the germline V gene, CDR1 is MNHNS and CDR2 is SASEGT. CDR3 in DNA: TGTGCCAGCAGTGAATTTGACGAGCAGTACTTC. Its protein product is CASSEFDEQYF.

The chain combines TRBV28 with TRBJ1-1, with 10 bases that match TRBD1. The CDR3 has 15 residues. Looked up from germline, CDR1 is MDHEN and CDR2 is SYDVKM. Trimming removed 5 bases from V and 5 bases from J; junction bases left unmatched: 8. This CDR3 reads CASSALRDRGTEAFF. The CDR3 coding sequence is TGTGCCAGCAGTGCCCTCCGGGACAGGGGAACTGAAGCTTTCTTT.

CDR3 sequence: CASSLGSSVFSYEQYF. The CDR3 bases are TGTGCCAGCAGCCTGGGATCTAGCGTCTTTTCCTACGAGCAGTACTTC. This chain links TRBV7-9 with TRBJ2-7; D is possibly TRBD2 (6 bases). Germline CDR1 reads SEHNR; CDR2 reads FQNEAQ (reference sequence). The germline V and J ends were trimmed by 5 bases and 1 base, with 18 bases remaining between them. The length of the CDR3 is 16 residues.